The TCR beta chain described here comes from a study of CD8+CD57+ T cells in acquired aplastic anemia. As for the study in general: Quantities of DNA derived from sorted CD4+ and CD8+ cells averaged approximately 3 ug. General observations from the study: Patients and healthy controls showed no significant CD8+ Simpson's diversity difference. Both patients and controls carried the same twenty-nine CD8+ CDR3 sequences.

Genomic DNA acted as the template from which TCR beta VDJ combination and CDR3 sequence profiling were carried out. TCRdb re-analysed the reads in MiXCR, keeping a single row per CDR3 protein. Here the sample spans about 75,000 distinct CDR3 sequences, roughly 72% being singletons. The ends were cut back, 1 base at V and 0 bases at J, with 10 bases in the middle. The V gene's germline CDR1 is LNHNV and CDR2 YYDKDF (reference sequence). The CDR3 runs to 15 residues. This clonotype appeared a few times. Its antigen is unidentified. For sequencing, patients were chosen who had shown expansion of CD8+CD57+ cells by flow cytometry.

This TCR was recovered from a human donor with aplastic anemia. Specimen: sorted CD4+, CD8+, or CD8+CD57+ T cells (not recorded which) from PBMCs. This chain uses TRBV15 with TRBJ2-7; D assignment may be TRBD1 or TRBD2 (5 bases each). CDR3 region: CATSRVGDGSYEQYF. The CDR3 DNA is TGTGCCACCAGCAGAGTGGGGGACGGCTCCTACGAGCAGTACTTC.